Listed here are 27 T cell receptor beta chains from one sample, sequenced in a study of T cells after posttransplantation cyclophosphamide (dated by TCRdb to 2016 to 2018). Libraries were made using the immunoSEQ multiplex PCR assay. The table was pulled from immuneACCESS by TCRdb, which kept in-frame rearrangements only. Such tables lose some clones; where checked, under half of the loss comes from unresolved V genes, and the rest has no known cause. Listed for this sample are about 12,000 clones, none observed only a single time. The ten largest make up 7.3% of the sample. The sample comprised PBMCs. Receptors were obtained from a woman aged 40 to 49 in good health, CMV-negative, and a related stem cell transplant donor.

This clone was counted ten times or more. This chain links TRBV7-2 with TRBJ2-7, with a possible D match to TRBD1 (7 bases). Trimming removed 6 bases at V and 1 base at J, with 16 bases between. Germline V lookup: CDR1 SGHTA, CDR2 FQGNSA. This CDR3 spans 15 amino acids. In DNA form, the CDR3 reads TGTGCCAGCAGTCTTCAGGGGGGCTTATCCTACGAGCAGTACTTC. Residues: CASSLQGGLSYEQYF. Combining the CDR3 with reference TRBV7-2 and TRBJ2-7 gives the whole variable domain GAGVSQSPSNKVTEKGKDVELRCDPISGHTALYWYRQSLGQGLEFLIYFQGNSAPDKSGLPSDRFSAERTGGSVSTLTIQRTQQEDSAVYLCASSLQGGLSYEQYFGPGTRLTVT.

This clone was observed at least ten times. This chain links TRBV5-6 with TRBJ2-7; TRBD2 might be the D (5 bases). V was clipped by 2 bases and J by 7 bases, with 16 bases between them. The V gene's germline CDR1 is SGHDT and CDR2 YYEEEE. This CDR3 has 14 residues. The CDR3 is CASSLTRRGSEQYF. CDR3 nucleotides: TGTGCCAGCAGCTTAACCCGACGGGGTTCGGAGCAGTACTTC.

This clone was counted at least ten times. The J gene is TRBJ2-3, the V gene TRBV4-2; 10 bases are a match to TRBD2. The ends lost 4 bases at V and 1 base at J; junction bases unmatched: 2. CDR1 LGHNA and CDR2 YNFKEQ come from the germline V gene. This CDR3 has 15 amino acids. Written as DNA, the CDR3 is TGTGCCAGCAGCCGCGGACTAGCGGGCACAGATACGCAGTATTTT. Translating it yields CASSRGLAGTDTQYF.

This clone was found a few times. The J gene is TRBJ2-3, the V gene TRBV28; D unclear. This CDR3 comprises 14 residues. Germline V gives CDR1 MDHEN, CDR2 SYDVKM. Trimming took 5 bases from V and 4 from J, leaving 13 bases between them. This CDR3 is CASSARLVPDTQYF. In DNA, the CDR3 is TGTGCCAGCAGTGCACGGCTAGTCCCAGATACGCAGTATTTT.

This clone showed up many times. The chain uses TRBV27 and TRBJ2-7; 8 bases fit TRBD1. This CDR3 is 15 amino acids long. CDR1 and CDR2 from the germline V gene are MNHEY and SMNVEV (reference sequence). V lost 4 bases and J lost 7; bases outside the gene matches: 12. For the CDR3, the DNA is TGTGCCAGCAGTTCCATAAGGACAGGGCGCGGGGAGCAGTACTTC. Residues: CASSSIRTGRGEQYF.

This clone was found many times. V gene TRBV5-1 combines with J gene TRBJ2-3; D remains ambiguous. The CDR3 sequence is 16 residues long. Germline V gives CDR1 SGHRS, CDR2 YFSETQ. The ends were cut back, 0 bases at V and 3 bases at J, with 14 bases in the middle. Here the CDR3 DNA reads TGCGCCAGCAGCTTGGCGGTGAGTCAGGATACAGATACGCAGTATTTT. Its translation: CASSLAVSQDTDTQYF.

This clone showed up many times. The chain recombines TRBV7-8 with TRBJ2-2, with 12 bases identical to TRBD2. Unmatched junction bases numbered 9, after V lost 5 bases and J lost 8 bases. Germline V gene sequence: CDR1 SGHVS, CDR2 FQNEAQ. The CDR3 is made up of 16 amino acids. The CDR3, as DNA: TGTGCCAGCAGCCAGGGACTAGCGGGTTACCGGGGGGAGCTGTTTTTT. Protein product: CASSQGLAGYRGELFF. Filled out from reference TRBV7-8 and TRBJ2-2, the complete variable domain reads GAGVSQSPRYKVAKRGQDVALRCDPISGHVSLFWYQQALGQGPEFLTYFQNEAQLDKSGLPSDRFFAERPEGSVSTLKIQRTQQEDSAVYLCASSQGLAGYRGELFFGEGSRLTVL.

This clone has ten or more counts. The chain carries TRBV29-1 and TRBJ1-1, with 9 bases identical to TRBD1. The CDR3 spans 13 residues. CDR1 and CDR2 (germline): SQVTM, ANQGSEA. The trim removed 7 bases at V and 1 base at J, leaving 4 bases unmatched. This CDR3 is CSARDRANTEAFF. The CDR3 DNA follows: TGCAGCGCGCGGGACAGGGCGAACACTGAAGCTTTCTTT.

The chain employs TRBV28 and TRBJ2-7, with 12 bases matching TRBD1. The CDR3 sequence is 14 residues long. Trimming removed 5 bases from V and 6 bases from J; junction bases left unmatched: 5. Germline V gives CDR1 MDHEN, CDR2 SYDVKM. The CDR3 is CASSPGQGASEQYF. CDR3 DNA sequence: TGTGCCAGCAGTCCGGGACAGGGGGCCAGCGAGCAGTACTTC.

This clone was seen more than once but under ten times. The chain couples TRBV5-5 to TRBJ1-5, with D possibly being TRBD1 (6 bases). The CDR3 has 16 amino acids. With 4 bases removed from V and 7 bases from J, the gap between germline ends came to 21 bases. Germline CDR1 reads SGHKS; CDR2 reads YYEKEE (reference sequence). The CDR3 reads CASSRLPFQGSQPQHF. In nucleotides, the CDR3 is TGTGCCAGCAGCCGTCTTCCGTTCCAGGGGTCACAGCCCCAGCATTTT.

Remarks on this clone: Distinct nucleotide sequences in the sample also encode this CDR3. The chain joins TRBV28 to TRBJ1-5, with 7 bases matching TRBD1. V gave up 9 bases and J gave up 5 bases; unmatched junction bases: 13. This CDR3 has 15 amino acids. Germline V gene lookup returns CDR1 MDHEN and CDR2 SYDVKM. The CDR3 reads CASRTGDKTYQPQHF. The CDR3 DNA is TGTGCCAGTAGAACAGGGGATAAGACCTATCAGCCCCAGCATTTT.

This clone was counted at least ten times. The V and J genes are TRBV12-3 or TRBV12-4 and TRBJ2-1; TRBD2 matches 8 bases. The ends lost 7 bases at V and 4 bases at J; junction bases unmatched: 9. This CDR3 is 15 amino acids long. CDR3 in DNA: TGTGCCAGCAACTTCGGAACTAGCGGTTACAATGAGCAGTTCTTC. Translating gives CASNFGTSGYNEQFF.

This clone was detected many times. Other DNA variants within this sample encode the same CDR3. The gene calls are TRBV4-3 and TRBJ2-7, with D possibly TRBD1 on 6 matching bases. The CDR3 sequence is 13 residues long. CDR1 LGHNA and CDR2 YSLEER come from the germline V gene. The V end lost 1 base, the J end lost 7 bases, and 11 bases lay between the germline ends. The CDR3 DNA is TGCGCCAGCAGCCAAGGTCAGGGGTGGGAGCAGTACTTC. It is translated as CASSQGQGWEQYF.

This chain joins TRBV29-1 and TRBJ2-5, with 9 bases that match TRBD1. Germline V gene data show CDR1 as SQVTM and CDR2 as ANQGSEA. CDR3 size: 14 residues. Trimming took 7 bases from V and 5 from J; bases not matched to a gene: 11. The CDR3 DNA reads as TGCAGCGCCGGAACAGGGGGCTCAGGGGAGACCCAGTACTTC. Translation: CSAGTGGSGETQYF.

This clone was counted a few times. The chain combines TRBV7-9 with TRBJ1-2; D perhaps matches TRBD1 (6 bases). Germline assignment: CDR1 SEHNR and CDR2 FQNEAQ (reference sequence). The V end was cut by 5 bases, the J end by 4 bases, with 17 bases between. The CDR3 contains 15 residues. CDR3 loop: CASSQGSTGTYGYTF. The CDR3 bases are TGTGCCAGCAGCCAAGGTTCTACAGGGACCTATGGCTACACCTTC.

This clone was detected ten times or more. The rearrangement links TRBV28 to TRBJ2-7; 8 bases are shared with TRBD2. CDR1 and CDR2 (germline): MDHEN, SYDVKM. The V segment lost 8 bases and the J segment 5 bases; nucleotides outside the gene matches: 8. The CDR3 runs 13 residues. CDR3 amino acids: CASGKTSADEQYF. For the CDR3, the DNA is TGTGCCAGCGGAAAGACTAGCGCGGACGAGCAGTACTTC.

This clone came up many times. The chain carries TRBV29-1 and TRBJ2-7, with TRBD1 identical over 7 bases. This CDR3 has 15 residues. Germline values: CDR1 SQVTM, CDR2 ANQGSEA. The trim removed 6 bases at V and 2 bases at J, leaving 13 bases unmatched. The chain's CDR3 is CSVTPTGTVTYEQYF. CDR3 DNA sequence: TGCAGCGTAACTCCCACCGGGACAGTTACCTACGAGCAGTACTTC.

This clone was picked up many times. One end of the junction varies from germline; a read error may be responsible. The chain uses TRBV19 and TRBJ1-1, with 9 bases aligning to TRBD1. Germline CDR1 LNHDA, CDR2 SQIVND (reference sequence). This CDR3 has 15 residues. The CDR3 sequence: CASSITGTGTTVAFF. The CDR3 nucleotides are TGTGCCAGTAGTATAACCGGGACAGGGACTACTGTAGCTTTCTTT.

This clone was recorded at least ten times. The V gene is TRBV2, the J gene TRBJ1-5; TRBD1 matches at 8 bases. In germline, CDR1 is SNHLY, CDR2 FYNNEI. The CDR3 length is 15 residues. The ends lost 5 bases at V and 6 bases at J; junction bases unmatched: 9. As DNA, the CDR3 is TGTGCCAGCAGTCAGGACAGGGTCGTTTTTCAGCCCCAGCATTTT. This translates into CASSQDRVVFQPQHF.

This clone has a count of ten or more. The chain has TRBV7-9 and TRBJ1-2; the D is unclear. Between the trimmed V and J ends, which lost 4 bases and 3 bases, there was a span of 9 bases. Germline V gene data show CDR1 as SEHNR and CDR2 as FQNEAQ (reference sequence). The length of the CDR3 is 13 residues. For the CDR3, the DNA is TGTGCCAGCAGCTACAGACAATACTATGGCTACACCTTC. Encoded protein: CASSYRQYYGYTF.

The sample holds many counts of this clone. The V call is TRBV19, the J call TRBJ2-5; D may be TRBD1 (6 bases). The germline V gene has CDR1 LNHDA and CDR2 SQIVND (reference sequence). The ends were cut back, 5 bases at V and 3 bases at J, with 13 bases in the middle. The CDR3 contains 14 residues. The CDR3, as DNA: TGTGCCAGTAGTTTACACGACAGGAAAGAGACCCAGTACTTC. It codes for CASSLHDRKETQYF.

This clone was observed many times. V usage is TRBV7-9 and J usage is TRBJ2-7; tentatively, D is TRBD2 (5 bases). V lost 3 bases and J lost 9, with 24 bases in between. Germline V gives CDR1 SEHNR, CDR2 FQNEAQ (reference sequence). The CDR3 consists of 16 residues. The CDR3 DNA is TGTGCCAGCAGCTTCCCCACCGACGGTAGCGACCCCGGGCAGTACTTC. Amino acid sequence: CASSFPTDGSDPGQYF.

This clone was seen many times. As DNA, the CDR3 is TGTGCCAGCAGCTTCGAGAAGGGAAAACTGTTTTTT. Translating gives CASSFEKGKLFF. J is TRBJ1-4 and V is TRBV11-2; no firm D call. The CDR3 consists of 12 residues. CDR1 is SGHAT and CDR2 is FQNNGV in the germline V gene. Trimming removed 3 bases from V and 10 bases from J, with 9 bases in between.

In this sample, this clone turned up many times. The V and J genes are TRBV7-2 and TRBJ1-4; TRBD1 aligns across 10 bases. Germline V gene data show CDR1 as SGHTA and CDR2 as FQGNSA. The CDR3 runs to 18 residues. V lost 1 base and J lost 0; bases outside the gene matches: 5. The CDR3 is CASSLEGTGAPTNEKLFF. CDR3 sequence (DNA): TGTGCCAGCAGCTTAGAGGGGACAGGGGCGCCAACTAATGAAAAACTGTTTTTT.

The gene calls are TRBV28 and TRBJ2-6; 8 bases align to TRBD1. The germline V gene encodes CDR1 MDHEN and CDR2 SYDVKM. With 5 bases clipped from V and 2 bases from J, the junction kept 5 bases outside the gene matches. CDR3 length: 16 amino acids. The CDR3 reads CASSGQGDTGANVLTF. The CDR3 region has the DNA TGTGCCAGCAGTGGACAGGGCGATACTGGGGCCAACGTCCTGACTTTC. Variable domain in full (rest from reference TRBV28 and TRBJ2-6): DVKVTQSSRYLVKRTGEKVFLECVQDMDHENMFWYRQDPGLGLRLIYFSYDVKMKEKGDIPEGYSVSREKKERFSLILESASTNQTSMYLCASSGQGDTGANVLTFGAGSRLTVL.

This clone has a count of ten or more. V gene TRBV11-1 combines with J gene TRBJ1-1; D may be TRBD1 (5 bases). Germline V gene lookup returns CDR1 SGHAT and CDR2 FQDESV (reference sequence). The CDR3 covers 13 residues. Trimming cost V 2 bases and J 1 base, with 5 bases left between them. The CDR3 bases are TGTGCCAGCAGCTTACAGGGGAACACTGAAGCTTTCTTT. It codes for CASSLQGNTEAFF.

This clone was picked up a small number of times. The chain recombines TRBV9 with TRBJ2-1; 11 bases fit TRBD2. The ends lost 4 bases at V and 5 bases at J; junction bases unmatched: 8. CDR1 is SGDLS, CDR2 YYNGEE, per germline. The CDR3 runs to 16 residues. CDR3 sequence (DNA): TGTGCCAGCAGCCGGGCGGGGACTAGCGGTAACAATGAGCAGTTCTTC. Translated, it gives CASSRAGTSGNNEQFF.